This TCR beta chain was identified in a study of shared clonotypes between healthy human individuals. Assay execution proceeded at the deep level. Profiled with immunoSEQ multiplex PCR; TCRdb holds only in-frame clones, not every one. This sample has over 850,000 clones, with 75% to 85% found just once. The sequence was obtained from a man between 18 and 35 years old in good health. Some clones in this sample may be carry-over from other donors' samples. Sequencing was carried out using memory CD4+ T cells from PBMCs. Subset specified: CD45RA-negative fraction.

CDR3 in DNA: TGTGCCAGCAGTTCCAGCCGGGGCCAACACAATGAGCAGTTCTTC. Amino acid sequence: CASSSSRGQHNEQFF. The genes are TRBV6-5 and TRBJ2-1; D may correspond to TRBD1 or TRBD2 (5 bases each). V was cut by 4 bases and J by 5 bases, with 15 bases left in between. Germline V gene sequence: CDR1 MNHEY, CDR2 SVGAGI. The CDR3 sequence is 15 residues long.